Here is one TCR beta chain with its context. Its antigen is as yet unknown. The data derive from a study of blood T cells in healthy people across ages. Primers used in a second PCR of about 7 to 12 cycles were a sample-barcoded 5' primer and a J-beta primer mix. MiXCR, applied by TCRdb to the 5' RACE reads, yields one record per CDR3 protein. The repertoire holds about 400,000 distinct CDR3 sequences, with approximately 51% as singletons. CDR1 is DFQATT, CDR2 SNEGSKA, per germline (reference sequence). The CDR3 contains 16 residues. J was trimmed by 5 bases and V by 4 bases; bases with no gene match: 11. Findings and caveats of the study: TCR beta diversity correlated strongly with naive T cell percentage. No conclusive comparison of naive versus antigen-experienced cells was possible with unsorted PBMCs. Whereas aged donors had fewer naive CD4+ cells, long-lived donors had more of them and higher diversity. Because donor CMV status was unknown, expanded clonotype changes were possibly confounded.

The V gene is TRBV20-1, the J gene TRBJ2-5, with 12 bases identical to TRBD2. Source material: blood. This receptor was obtained from a man aged 55 to 69 in good health. For the CDR3, the DNA is TGCAGTGCTACACTCTTACTAGCGGGGGGATTGGAGACCCAGTACTTC. Translation gives CSATLLLAGGLETQYF.